A selection of T cell receptor beta chains follows, all from one sample in a study of T-cell memory formation after mild COVID-19. TCRdb re-called the 5' RACE reads with MiXCR, one entry per CDR3 protein. Found here are about 210,000 distinct CDR3 sequences, approximately 10% of them singletons; the top ten hold approximately 2.8%. The sample comprised PBMCs or a T cell subset sorted from them (not recorded which). These receptors were obtained from a young man who had mild COVID-19 (a few samples of this study predate the infection). Cell type and time point are not known. Each CDR3 is given with its conserved first and last residue. A D gene is named only where the DNA matches it firmly. Size tells how often a clone was seen (once, few, many) or the class of an expanded clone, and some rows leave it out.

v_call	j_call	cdr3_length	clone_size	d_call	cdr3_aa	cdr3_nt
TRBV7-9	TRBJ1-6	15	-	-	CASSFSGVSNSPLHF	TGTGCCAGCAGCTTTTCAGGGGTCTCTAATTCACCCCTCCACTTT
TRBV12-3/TRBV12-4	TRBJ2-3	14	-	-	CASSLTGITDTQYF	TGTGCCAGCAGTCTGACAGGTATCACAGATACGCAGTATTTT
TRBV5-1	TRBJ1-1	15	-	-	CASSLEEGHNTEAFF	TGCGCCAGCAGCTTGGAGGAGGGGCATAACACTGAAGCTTTCTTT
TRBV7-8	TRBJ1-4	14	few	-	CASSLGPLGEKLFF	TGTGCCAGCAGCTTAGGGCCGTTAGGTGAAAAACTGTTTTTT
TRBV28	TRBJ2-5	13	-	-	CASVPPPSKTQYF	TGTGCCAGCGTCCCCCCCCCAAGCAAGACCCAGTACTTC
TRBV2	TRBJ1-2	14	-	-	CASSQQGVGYGYTF	TGTGCCAGCAGTCAGCAGGGAGTTGGCTATGGCTACACCTTC
TRBV6-5	TRBJ2-3	15	few	-	CASSRSDSRTDTQYF	TGTGCCAGCAGTCGATCGGACAGTCGCACAGATACGCAGTATTTT
TRBV18	TRBJ1-1	15	-	TRBD1	CASSATGTANTEAFF	TGTGCCAGCTCAGCGACCGGGACAGCGAACACTGAAGCTTTCTTT
TRBV6-2/TRBV6-3	TRBJ1-1	13	-	-	CASTRNYGTEAFF	TGTGCCAGCACCCGGAATTATGGCACTGAAGCTTTCTTT
TRBV29-1	TRBJ2-7	14	few	TRBD1	CSAKGQGALYEQYF	TGCAGCGCTAAAGGACAGGGAGCTTTATACGAGCAGTACTTC
TRBV20-1	TRBJ1-1	14	many	-	CSAIRQDTNTEAFF	TGCAGTGCTATCAGACAGGACACGAACACTGAAGCTTTCTTT
TRBV7-6	TRBJ2-1	13	-	-	CASSSDHSREQFF	TGTGCCAGCAGCAGCGACCATTCTCGTGAGCAGTTCTTC
TRBV29-1	TRBJ2-3	18	few	-	CSVGVRTGRLWSTDTQYF	TGCAGCGTTGGGGTCCGAACAGGGAGGCTTTGGAGCACAGATACGCAGTATTTT
TRBV29-1	TRBJ1-6	14	-	TRBD1	CSVPGQGSGAPLHF	TGCAGCGTGCCGGGACAGGGTTCTGGGGCACCCCTCCACTTT
TRBV19	TRBJ2-4	15	few	-	CASSGPSLAKNIQYF	TGTGCCAGTAGTGGGCCATCTCTAGCCAAAAACATTCAGTACTTC
TRBV7-2	TRBJ1-2	14	few	-	CASSPGLGLYGYTF	TGTGCCAGCAGCCCAGGCTTGGGGCTCTATGGCTACACCTTC
TRBV10-3	TRBJ1-2	12	-	-	CAISESQYGYTF	TGTGCCATCAGTGAGTCCCAGTACGGCTACACCTTC
TRBV2	TRBJ1-1	12	-	-	CASRAENTEAFF	TGTGCCAGCAGGGCCGAGAACACTGAAGCTTTCTTT
TRBV7-9	TRBJ2-4	11	-	TRBD2	CASRGGNIQYF	TGTGCCAGCCGGGGGGGGAACATTCAGTACTTC
TRBV7-2	TRBJ2-3	16	few	-	CASSSLGHPSTDTQYF	TGTGCCAGCAGTTCCCTGGGACACCCTAGCACAGATACGCAGTATTTT
TRBV6-6	TRBJ2-7	17	many	-	CASSSHAGLTSSYEQYF	TGTGCCAGCAGTAGTCACGCCGGACTTACCTCTTCCTACGAGCAGTACTTC
TRBV12-3/TRBV12-4	TRBJ1-2	13	-	TRBD1	CASSWTGSGGYTF	TGTGCCAGCAGCTGGACAGGGTCGGGGGGCTACACCTTC